This paragraph covers one TCR beta chain sequence. Its target is not known. Time point denoted: persistent/refractory GD, antithyroid drugs over 5 years with positive TRAb. Isolated PBMC RNA provided the starting material for the TCR library. CDR1 and CDR2 (germline): MNHNS, SASEGT. The CDR3 runs 16 residues. Unmatched junction bases numbered 4, after V lost 6 bases and J lost 0 bases. With iRepertoire HTBI primers and Arm-PCR of CDR3 regions, TCR beta libraries were built. TCRdb re-called the multiplex PCR reads through MiXCR, storing one row per CDR3 protein. This repertoire shows 500,000 to 800,000 distinct CDR3 sequences, around 30% found once; its top ten account for roughly 40%. The data were obtained in a study of regulatory T cells in long-lasting Graves disease. General study findings and limits: Fewer public clonotypes were shared by new patients (around 970) than by persistent patients (about 2,500).

The sample was peripheral blood mononuclear cells (PBMCs), taken when the disease was refractory, from a patient treated with antithyroid drugs. The receptor was derived from a female donor with Graves disease. This sequence joins TRBV6-1 and TRBJ1-6; TRBD1 matches 8 bases. Written as DNA, the CDR3 is TGTGCCAGCAGGCAGGGGGCGAGCTCCTATAATTCACCCCTCCACTTT. Its translation: CASRQGASSYNSPLHF.